This T cell receptor beta chain came from a study of T cell repertoires in cytomegalovirus infection. Across the study: Indicated by public TCR beta signatures were CMV infection and matching HLA type. Study observations and caveats: Dominant in the ex vivo response were TCR beta clonotypes restricted by HLA-C and specific for CMV. Cumulated frequencies of public TCR beta families served to identify carriers of CMV plus the relevant HLA.

This clonotype was observed a handful of times. Its antigen remains unknown. Each CDR3 protein is one row after TCRdb ran MiXCR on the reads. The sample shows fewer than 200,000 distinct CDR3 sequences, approximately 15% of them seen only once. Sequencing used PBMCs. The clonotype was recovered from a human donor in good health (CMV status not recorded). Some clones in this sample may be carry-over from other donors' samples.

The CDR3 reads CASSFRGLLTDTQYF. CDR3 nucleotide sequence: TGTGCCAGCAGTTTCAGGGGACTCCTCACAGATACGCAGTATTTT. V and J are TRBV28 and TRBJ2-3; D may match TRBD1 or TRBD2 (6 bases each). Between the trimmed V and J ends, which lost 3 bases and 2 bases, there was a span of 12 bases. The CDR3 has 15 amino acids. Germline V gives CDR1 MDHEN, CDR2 SYDVKM.